This passage covers 17 T cell receptor beta chains from one sample sequenced in a study of T cell repertoires in cytomegalovirus infection. Each CDR3 protein is one row after TCRdb ran MiXCR on the reads. The table includes tens of thousands of distinct CDR3 sequences, about 18% detected once. No antigen is known for these receptors. Material: CD8+ T cells from cultured PBMCs, obtained from culture after CMV antigen stimulation. The source is a human donor in good health (CMV status not recorded). Some clones in this sample may be carry-over from other donors' samples.

The rearrangement uses TRBV10-3 and TRBJ2-7; the D call may be TRBD1 or TRBD2 (6 bases each). In germline, CDR1 is ENHRY, CDR2 SYGVKD. The CDR3 consists of 15 residues. With 8 bases removed from V and 2 bases from J, the gap between germline ends came to 19 bases. The CDR3 loop is CAIGGLRASTYEQYF. For the CDR3, the DNA is TGTGCCATCGGGGGGCTCAGGGCGTCGACCTACGAGCAGTACTTC.

In this sample, this clonotype turned up a few times. The V call is TRBV7-8, the J call TRBJ2-5; D is unclear. The CDR3 runs to 14 residues. Trimming pared 1 base from V and 0 bases from J, leaving 6 bases between. Germline V gene lookup returns CDR1 SGHVS and CDR2 FQNEAQ. CDR3 in amino acids: CASSLVEYQETQYF. CDR3 nucleotides: TGTGCCAGCAGCTTAGTAGAGTACCAAGAGACCCAGTACTTC.

This clonotype turned up a few times. The rearrangement links TRBV12-5 to TRBJ1-1; D is undetermined. Trimming took off 5 bases at V and 1 base at J, with 5 bases between the two ends. This CDR3 is 12 amino acids long. Germline V lookup: CDR1 LGHNT, CDR2 FRNRAP. This chain's CDR3 is CASGLGNTEAFF. DNA for the CDR3: TGTGCTAGTGGTCTCGGGAACACTGAAGCTTTCTTT.

This clonotype was detected a few times. The chain has TRBV27 and TRBJ2-7; D tentatively fits TRBD1 or TRBD2 (5 bases each). The CDR3 is 13 residues long. V lost 5 bases and J lost 7, with 15 bases in between. Germline V gene sequence: CDR1 MNHEY, CDR2 SMNVEV (reference sequence). Here the CDR3 reads CASSIPGTTEQYF. The CDR3 nucleotides are TGTGCCAGCAGTATCCCCGGGACGACTGAGCAGTACTTC.

This clonotype was observed at least ten times. The V and J genes are TRBV20-1 and TRBJ2-1, with D perhaps given as TRBD1 or TRBD2 (6 bases each). Trimming took off 7 bases at V and 7 bases at J, with 29 bases between the two ends. Germline lookup yields CDR1 DFQATT and CDR2 SNEGSKA (reference sequence). The CDR3 is 17 amino acids. In DNA form, the CDR3 reads TGCAGTGTATTAGGTTCCGGGAAGGGGGGCCTTCGGAATGAGCAGTTCTTC. Translated, it gives CSVLGSGKGGLRNEQFF.

This clonotype was detected a few times. The rearrangement uses TRBV19 and TRBJ1-1; maybe TRBD1 (5 bases). Per the germline V gene, CDR1 is LNHDA and CDR2 is SQIVND (reference sequence). With 0 bases removed from V and 5 bases from J, the gap between germline ends came to 13 bases. The length of the CDR3 is 15 residues. CDR3 DNA: TGTGCCAGTAGTATAGATCACGGGGCTCCGACTGAAGCTTTCTTT. It codes for CASSIDHGAPTEAFF.

This clonotype was seen ten or more times. The J gene is TRBJ2-3, the V gene TRBV20-1, with D hard to call. The germline V and J ends were trimmed by 5 bases and 3 bases, with 21 bases remaining between them. This CDR3 is 16 amino acids long. Germline lookup yields CDR1 DFQATT and CDR2 SNEGSKA (reference sequence). CDR3: CSAYRGRGTTTDTQYF. The CDR3 DNA sequence: TGCAGTGCTTACCGAGGACGCGGCACAACGACAGATACGCAGTATTTT.

The chain is built from TRBV11-2 and TRBJ2-3; possible D gene TRBD2, 6 bases. The germline V gene encodes CDR1 SGHAT and CDR2 FQNNGV. Between the trimmed V and J ends, which lost 0 bases and 2 bases, there was a span of 12 bases. The CDR3 loop spans 16 amino acids. CDR3 sequence (DNA): TGTGCCAGCAGCTTAGATGTGGACTACTACACAGATACGCAGTATTTT. Translated, it gives CASSLDVDYYTDTQYF.

There are a few counts of this clonotype. The chain joins TRBV27 to TRBJ1-1; no clear D. The germline V and J ends were trimmed by 6 bases and 1 base, with 15 bases remaining between them. The CDR3 length is 15 residues. Germline lookup yields CDR1 MNHEY and CDR2 SMNVEV (reference sequence). Written as DNA, the CDR3 is TGTGCCAGCAGCCTCCTAGGACGGGAGAACACTGAAGCTTTCTTT. Its translation is CASSLLGRENTEAFF.

The chain couples TRBV6-5 to TRBJ2-2, with D tentatively TRBD1 (6 bases). Germline V lookup: CDR1 MNHEY, CDR2 SVGAGI. This CDR3 comprises 16 residues. V lost 6 bases and J 1 base, leaving 15 bases between the germline ends. CDR3 sequence (DNA): TGTGCCAGCAGCTGGGACACCGTGGTGAACACCGGGGAGCTGTTTTTT. The encoded protein is CASSWDTVVNTGELFF.

In its sample, this clonotype was seen a few times. The chain links TRBV7-9 to TRBJ2-7; possibly TRBD1 for D (6 bases). The V gene lost 5 bases and the J gene lost 5 bases, with 10 bases spanning the gap. The CDR3 length is 12 residues. Germline-derived CDR1 and CDR2 are SEHNR and FQNEAQ (reference sequence). The CDR3 region has the DNA TGTGCCAGCAGCCGTCCAGGGGACGAGCAGTACTTC. Amino acids: CASSRPGDEQYF.

The chain links TRBV29-1 to TRBJ2-7; D may match TRBD1 or TRBD2 (6 bases each). Per the germline V gene, CDR1 is SQVTM and CDR2 is ANQGSEA. Trimming took off 4 bases at V and 7 bases at J, with 17 bases between the two ends. This CDR3 is built from 13 residues. The CDR3 region is CSVVGGGTREQYF. The CDR3 region has the DNA TGCAGCGTTGTAGGAGGAGGGACACGAGAGCAGTACTTC.

This clonotype was counted ten times or more. The chain is built from TRBV11-2 and TRBJ1-1, with D perhaps TRBD1 (6 bases). The CDR3 covers 14 residues. Trimming removed 5 bases at V and 5 bases at J, with 15 bases between. Germline CDR1 is SGHAT and CDR2 is FQNNGV. Here the CDR3 DNA reads TGTGCCAGCAGCCCGTGGGGGGGCGGAACTGAAGCTTTCTTT. Residues: CASSPWGGGTEAFF.

This clonotype was seen a few times. The chain joins TRBV7-4 to TRBJ1-1; D gene uncertain. Germline-derived CDR1 and CDR2 are SGHVT and SQSDAQ. This CDR3 has 14 amino acids. V shed 1 base and J shed 1 base, with 7 bases lying between them. CDR3 residues: CASSLVHTNTEAFF. For the CDR3, the DNA is TGTGCCAGCAGCTTAGTACATACGAACACTGAAGCTTTCTTT.

This clonotype was seen repeatedly, ten times or more. The V gene is TRBV10-1, the J gene TRBJ1-1, with unresolved D. Deletions cut 3 bases from V and 1 base from J, with 6 bases between. Germline assignment: CDR1 WNHNN and CDR2 SYGVQD (reference sequence). This CDR3 has 13 amino acids. This CDR3 reads CASSEVENTEAFF. As DNA, the CDR3 is TGCGCCAGCAGTGAAGTGGAGAACACTGAAGCTTTCTTT.

The V and J genes are TRBV7-2 and TRBJ1-5; D remains ambiguous. Trimming stripped 4 bases from V and 3 bases from J, with 4 bases between. The CDR3 has 12 amino acids. The germline V gene has CDR1 SGHTA and CDR2 FQGNSA. The CDR3 loop is CASSSINQPQHF. DNA of the CDR3: TGTGCCAGCAGCTCAATCAATCAGCCCCAGCATTTT.

Here the CDR3 reads CASSDSVASADTQYF. The CDR3 bases are TGTGCCAGCAGTGACTCGGTGGCGAGCGCAGATACGCAGTATTTT. The rearrangement uses TRBV6-4 and TRBJ2-3; D is unclear. CDR1 is MRHNA, CDR2 SNTAGT, per germline. The V and J ends lost 0 bases and 4 bases respectively, with 11 bases between them. This CDR3 is 15 amino acids long.